This T cell receptor beta chain was profiled in a study of T-cell memory formation after mild COVID-19. Overall study: Most TCR clusters belonged to a single donor. Study-level points and caveats: CD4/CD8 balance characterized clones contracting day 15 to 85, and CD4+ skew characterized later expanders.

The germline V gene encodes CDR1 SGHTA and CDR2 FQGNSA. The CDR3 contains 15 residues. V trimming: 4 bases; J trimming: 3 bases; junction bases outside the gene matches: 9. TCRdb used MiXCR to reprocess the 5' RACE reads, holding one entry per CDR3 protein. Of roughly 140,000 distinct CDR3 sequences in the sample, roughly 13% were seen once. As to this clonotype: Its antigen remains unidentified.

The clonotype comes from an adult woman who had mild COVID-19 (a few samples of this study predate the infection). Cell type and time point are not known. This chain links TRBV7-2 with TRBJ2-7, with 7 bases aligning to TRBD2. Sequencing used PBMCs or a T cell subset sorted from them (not recorded which). This CDR3 is CASSSYLGGGYEQYF. For the CDR3, the DNA is TGTGCCAGCAGCTCGTATTTGGGCGGGGGCTACGAGCAGTACTTC.